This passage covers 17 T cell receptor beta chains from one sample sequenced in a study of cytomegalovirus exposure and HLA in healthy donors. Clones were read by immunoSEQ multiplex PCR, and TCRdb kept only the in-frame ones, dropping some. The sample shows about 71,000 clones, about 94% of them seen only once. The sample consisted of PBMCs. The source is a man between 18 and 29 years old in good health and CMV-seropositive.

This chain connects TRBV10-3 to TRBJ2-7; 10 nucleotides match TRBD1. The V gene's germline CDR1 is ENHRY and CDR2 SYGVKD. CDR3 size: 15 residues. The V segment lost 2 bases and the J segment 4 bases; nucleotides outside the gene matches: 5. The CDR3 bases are TGTGCCATCAGTGAGCTGACAGGGGGCTGGTACGAGCAGTACTTC. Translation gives CAISELTGGWYEQYF.

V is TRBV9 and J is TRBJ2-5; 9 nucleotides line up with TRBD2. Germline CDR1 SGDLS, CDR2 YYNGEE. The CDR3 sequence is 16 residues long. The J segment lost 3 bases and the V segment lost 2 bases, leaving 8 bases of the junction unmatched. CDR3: CASSVRSGGPEETQYF. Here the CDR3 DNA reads TGTGCCAGCAGCGTGAGGAGCGGGGGGCCGGAAGAGACCCAGTACTTC.

Written as DNA, the CDR3 is TGCAGCGTTGAACATCCGAGCTCTGGGGCCAACGTCCTGACTTTC. Its translation: CSVEHPSSGANVLTF. The chain has TRBV29-1 and TRBJ2-6; D unclear. Deletions cut 2 bases from V and 0 bases from J, with 8 bases between. This CDR3 comprises 15 residues. Germline values: CDR1 SQVTM, CDR2 ANQGSEA.

The CDR3 sequence is CASSLTETANTGELFF. Here the CDR3 DNA reads TGTGCCAGCAGCTTAACTGAGACTGCGAACACCGGGGAGCTGTTTTTT. The rearrangement links TRBV7-8 to TRBJ2-2; D is unclear. The CDR3 consists of 16 residues. Germline CDR1 is SGHVS and CDR2 is FQNEAQ. Trimming stripped 2 bases from V and 0 bases from J, with 10 bases between.

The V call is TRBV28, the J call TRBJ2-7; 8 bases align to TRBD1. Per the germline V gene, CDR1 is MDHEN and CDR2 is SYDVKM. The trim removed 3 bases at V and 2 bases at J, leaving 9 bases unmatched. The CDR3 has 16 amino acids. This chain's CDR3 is CASSLASGTGTYEQYF. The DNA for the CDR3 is TGTGCCAGCAGTTTGGCGTCCGGGACAGGCACCTACGAGCAGTACTTC.

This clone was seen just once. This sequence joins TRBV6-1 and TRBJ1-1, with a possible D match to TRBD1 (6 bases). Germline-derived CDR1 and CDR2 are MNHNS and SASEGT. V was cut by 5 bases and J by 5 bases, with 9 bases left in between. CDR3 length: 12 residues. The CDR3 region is CASSLRGTEAFF. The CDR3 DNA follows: TGTGCCAGCAGTCTCAGGGGTACTGAAGCTTTCTTT.

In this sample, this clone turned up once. The CDR3 loop reads CASRGGQDTEAFF. In DNA, the CDR3 is TGCGCCAGCAGGGGGGGACAGGACACTGAAGCTTTCTTT. The rearrangement joins TRBV10-2 to TRBJ1-1, with 8 bases identical to TRBD1. Germline V CDR1 and CDR2: WSHSY, SAAADI. The CDR3 runs 13 residues. Losses at the gene ends were 6 bases for V and 3 bases for J; bases not matched to a gene: 3.

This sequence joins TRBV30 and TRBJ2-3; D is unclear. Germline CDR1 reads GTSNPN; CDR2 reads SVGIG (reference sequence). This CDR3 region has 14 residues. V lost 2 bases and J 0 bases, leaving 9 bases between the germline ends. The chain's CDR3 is CAWSIGSSTDTQYF. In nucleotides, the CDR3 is TGTGCCTGGAGTATCGGGTCTAGCACAGATACGCAGTATTTT.

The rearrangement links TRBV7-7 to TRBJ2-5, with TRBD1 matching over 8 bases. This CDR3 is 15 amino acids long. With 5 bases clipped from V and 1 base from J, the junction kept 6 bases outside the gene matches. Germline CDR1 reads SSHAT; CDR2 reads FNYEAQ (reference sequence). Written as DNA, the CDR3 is TGTGCCAGCAGCCCGACAGGGGTCCCCCAAGAGACCCAGTACTTC. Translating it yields CASSPTGVPQETQYF.

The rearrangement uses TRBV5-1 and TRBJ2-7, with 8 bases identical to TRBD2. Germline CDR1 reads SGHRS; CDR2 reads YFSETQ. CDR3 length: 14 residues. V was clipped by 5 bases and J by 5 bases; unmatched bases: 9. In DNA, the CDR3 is TGCGCCAGCAGTTCAGCGGGAGTTGGCGACGAGCAGTACTTC. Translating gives CASSSAGVGDEQYF.

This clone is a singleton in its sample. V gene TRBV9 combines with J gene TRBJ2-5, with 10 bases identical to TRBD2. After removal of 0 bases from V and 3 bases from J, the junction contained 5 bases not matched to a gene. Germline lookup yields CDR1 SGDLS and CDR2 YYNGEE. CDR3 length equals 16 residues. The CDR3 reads CASSVGLAGVKETQYF. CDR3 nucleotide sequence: TGTGCCAGCAGCGTAGGGCTAGCGGGAGTAAAAGAGACCCAGTACTTC.

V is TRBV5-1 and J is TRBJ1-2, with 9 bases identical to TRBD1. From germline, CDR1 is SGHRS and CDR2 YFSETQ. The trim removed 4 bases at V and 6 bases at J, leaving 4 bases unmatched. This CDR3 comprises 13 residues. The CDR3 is CASSRDRVDGYTF. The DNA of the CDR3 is TGCGCCAGCAGCAGGGACAGGGTCGATGGCTACACCTTC.

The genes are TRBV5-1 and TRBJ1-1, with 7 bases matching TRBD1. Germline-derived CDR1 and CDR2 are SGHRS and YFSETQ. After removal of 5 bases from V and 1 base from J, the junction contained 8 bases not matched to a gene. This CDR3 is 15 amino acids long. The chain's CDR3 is CASRKVRDRNTEAFF. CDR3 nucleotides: TGCGCCAGCAGAAAGGTGCGGGACAGGAACACTGAAGCTTTCTTT.

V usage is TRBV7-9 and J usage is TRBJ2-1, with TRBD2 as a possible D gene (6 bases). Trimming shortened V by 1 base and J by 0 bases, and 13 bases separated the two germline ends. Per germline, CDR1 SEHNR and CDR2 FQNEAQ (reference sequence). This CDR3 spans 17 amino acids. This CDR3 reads CASSLGGTLSSYNEQFF. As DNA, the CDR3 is TGTGCCAGCAGCTTAGGGGGGACTCTGAGCTCCTACAATGAGCAGTTCTTC.

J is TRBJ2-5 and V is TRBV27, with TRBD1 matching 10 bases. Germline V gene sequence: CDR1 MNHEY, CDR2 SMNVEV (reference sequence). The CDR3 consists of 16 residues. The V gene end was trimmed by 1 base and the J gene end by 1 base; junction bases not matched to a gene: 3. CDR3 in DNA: TGTGCCAGCAGTTTATGGGGGACAGGGGCCCAAGAGACCCAGTACTTC. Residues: CASSLWGTGAQETQYF.

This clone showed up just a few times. CDR3 loop: CASSLVSTGGQLNTGELFF. For the CDR3, the DNA is TGCGCCAGCAGCTTGGTGTCTACAGGGGGCCAATTGAACACCGGGGAGCTGTTTTTT. The chain uses TRBV5-1 and TRBJ2-2; TRBD1 matches at 9 bases. Germline CDR1 and CDR2: SGHRS and YFSETQ. The length of the CDR3 is 19 residues. V was clipped by 0 bases and J by 1 base; unmatched bases: 10.

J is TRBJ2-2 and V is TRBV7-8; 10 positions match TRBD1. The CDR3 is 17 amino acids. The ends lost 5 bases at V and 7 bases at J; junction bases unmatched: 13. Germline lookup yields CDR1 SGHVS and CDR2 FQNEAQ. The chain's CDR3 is CASSQSDRGRGLGELFF. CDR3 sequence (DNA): TGTGCCAGCAGCCAGTCCGACAGGGGGCGCGGGCTCGGGGAGCTGTTTTTT.